This passage covers 3 T cell receptor beta chains from one sample sequenced in a study of OX40 agonist ivuxolimab in advanced cancers. Library generation was performed with the immunoSEQ multiplex PCR assay. This is the immuneACCESS table as TCRdb keeps it, with only in-frame sequences that have V and J called. A part of the clones is gone; compared with another copy, unresolved V genes explain less than half, and the rest is unexplained. The sample contains about 110,000 clones, 90% of them found a single time. 0.45% to 0.5% of the sample is in the top ten clones. The material was CD4+ or CD8+ T cells sorted from blood, obtained in a trial of the OX40 agonist ivuxolimab. Every receptor here comes from an adult with an advanced solid tumor such as melanoma, head and neck, liver or kidney cancer.

The chain uses TRBV6-1 and TRBJ2-1; D is possibly TRBD2 (7 bases). The CDR3 runs 16 residues. Between the trimmed V and J ends, which lost 2 bases and 10 bases, there was a span of 21 bases. Germline lookup yields CDR1 MNHNS and CDR2 SASEGT. The DNA for the CDR3 is TGTGCCAGCAGTGAAATCTCTTTGGGGGGGCGCGGGGAGCAGTTCTTC. It codes for CASSEISLGGRGEQFF.

This clone was seen only once. J is TRBJ2-7 and V is TRBV11-1; D may be TRBD1 (6 bases). Germline V gene data show CDR1 as SGHAT and CDR2 as FQDESV (reference sequence). This CDR3 is built from 14 residues. Deletions cut 4 bases from V and 3 bases from J, with 13 bases between. CDR3 loop: CASSSPDRSYEQYF. The DNA of the CDR3 is TGTGCCAGCAGCTCCCCCGACAGGAGCTACGAGCAGTACTTC. The full variable domain, rest sourced from reference TRBV11-1 and TRBJ2-7, is EAEVAQSPRYKITEKSQAVAFWCDPISGHATLYWYRQILGQGPELLVQFQDESVVDDSQLPKDRFSAERLKGVDSTLKIQPAELGDSAMYLCASSSPDRSYEQYFGPGTRLTVT.

The CDR3 bases are TGTGCCAGCAGCTCCCTCGAGTACAATGAGCAGTTCTTC. Protein: CASSSLEYNEQFF. The chain joins TRBV11-1 to TRBJ2-1; no reliable D call. Germline CDR1 is SGHAT and CDR2 is FQDESV (reference sequence). The CDR3 is 13 amino acids. The V end was cut by 4 bases, the J end by 4 bases, with 8 bases between.